What follows is one TCR beta chain and its context. Its specificity is not known. This entry comes from a study of post-analysis software for immune sequencing data. The wider study: Relapsing-remitting, secondary progressive and progressive-relapsing forms of multiple sclerosis all featured among disease courses. Whole-study results and caveats: In patients, TRBV5-6, TRBV5-1 and TRBV20-1 belonged to five TRBV segments found more frequently than in controls.

The CDR3 has 14 residues. TCR beta cDNA libraries had unique molecular identifiers. TCRdb re-analysed the PCR reads in MiXCR, keeping a single row per CDR3 protein. The table lists about 820,000 distinct CDR3 sequences, approximately 53% of them singletons. The chain couples TRBV12-3 or TRBV12-4 to TRBJ2-5; TRBD2 might be the D (7 bases). The better agreement between TRBJ2-7 and the DNA end casts doubt on the J call. The sequence was collected from a girl under 18 with multiple sclerosis. The sequenced sample consisted of blood. The CDR3 loop is CASSWGGQSNEQYF. In nucleotides, the CDR3 is TGTGCCAGCAGTTGGGGGGGGCAGTCTAACGAGCAGTACTTC.